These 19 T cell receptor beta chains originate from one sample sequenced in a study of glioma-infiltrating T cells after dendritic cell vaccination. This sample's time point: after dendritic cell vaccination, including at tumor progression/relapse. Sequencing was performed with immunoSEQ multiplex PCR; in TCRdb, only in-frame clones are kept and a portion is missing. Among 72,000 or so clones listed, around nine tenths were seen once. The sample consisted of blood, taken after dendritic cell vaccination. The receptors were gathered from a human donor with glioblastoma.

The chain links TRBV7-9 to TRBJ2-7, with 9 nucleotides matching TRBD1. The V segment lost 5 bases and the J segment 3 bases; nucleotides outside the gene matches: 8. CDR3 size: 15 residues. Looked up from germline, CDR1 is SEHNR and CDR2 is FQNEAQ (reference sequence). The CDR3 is CASSHYGTGIYEQYF. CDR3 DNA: TGTGCCAGCAGCCATTACGGGACAGGGATCTACGAGCAGTACTTC.

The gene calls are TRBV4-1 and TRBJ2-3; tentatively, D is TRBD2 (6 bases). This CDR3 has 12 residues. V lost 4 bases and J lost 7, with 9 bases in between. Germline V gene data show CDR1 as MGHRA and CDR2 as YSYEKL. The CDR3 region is CASSPGRNTQYF. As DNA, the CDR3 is TGCGCCAGCAGCCCGGGGAGGAATACGCAGTATTTT.

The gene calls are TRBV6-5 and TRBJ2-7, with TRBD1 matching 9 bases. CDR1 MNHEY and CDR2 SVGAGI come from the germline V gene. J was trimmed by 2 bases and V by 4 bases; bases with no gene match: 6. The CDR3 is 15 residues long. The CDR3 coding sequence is TGTGCCAGCAGTTTAAGTGGGACAGGGACCTACGAGCAGTACTTC. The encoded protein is CASSLSGTGTYEQYF.

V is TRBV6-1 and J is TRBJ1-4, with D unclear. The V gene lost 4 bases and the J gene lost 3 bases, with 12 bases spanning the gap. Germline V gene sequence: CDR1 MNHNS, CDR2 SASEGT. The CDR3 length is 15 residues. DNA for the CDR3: TGTGCCAGCAGTGTAACCCCGGCGGCTAATGAAAAACTGTTTTTT. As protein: CASSVTPAANEKLFF.

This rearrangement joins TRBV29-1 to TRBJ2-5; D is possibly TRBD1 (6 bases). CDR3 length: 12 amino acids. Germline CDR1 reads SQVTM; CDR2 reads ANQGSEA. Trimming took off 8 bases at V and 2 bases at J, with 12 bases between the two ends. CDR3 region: CSTGTPQETQYF. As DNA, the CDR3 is TGCAGCACTGGGACACCTCAAGAGACCCAGTACTTC. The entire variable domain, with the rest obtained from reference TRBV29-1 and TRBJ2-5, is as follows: SAVISQKPSRDICQRGTSLTIQCQVDSQVTMMFWYRQQPGQSLTLIATANQGSEATYESGFVIDKFPISRPNLTFSTLTVSNMSPEDSSIYLCSTGTPQETQYFGPGTRLLVL.

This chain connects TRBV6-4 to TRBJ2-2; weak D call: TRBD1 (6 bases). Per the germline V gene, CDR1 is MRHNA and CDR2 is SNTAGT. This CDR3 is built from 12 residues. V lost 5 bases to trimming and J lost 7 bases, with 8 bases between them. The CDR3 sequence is CASSTGNGELFF. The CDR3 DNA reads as TGTGCCAGCAGTACAGGGAACGGGGAGCTGTTTTTT.

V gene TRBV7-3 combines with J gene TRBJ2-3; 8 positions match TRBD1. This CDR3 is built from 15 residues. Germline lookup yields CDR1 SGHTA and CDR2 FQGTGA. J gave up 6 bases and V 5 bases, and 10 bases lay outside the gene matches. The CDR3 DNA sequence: TGTGCCAGCAGCCCCATAGGACAGGGATCGGATACGCAGTATTTT. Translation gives CASSPIGQGSDTQYF.

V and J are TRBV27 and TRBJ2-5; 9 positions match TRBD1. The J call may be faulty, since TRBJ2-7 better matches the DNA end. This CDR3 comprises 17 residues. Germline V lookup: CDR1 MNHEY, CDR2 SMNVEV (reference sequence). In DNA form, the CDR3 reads TGTGCCAGCAGTTTGAAGCACCGGACAGGGGTGACCTACGAGCAGTACTTC. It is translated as CASSLKHRTGVTYEQYF.

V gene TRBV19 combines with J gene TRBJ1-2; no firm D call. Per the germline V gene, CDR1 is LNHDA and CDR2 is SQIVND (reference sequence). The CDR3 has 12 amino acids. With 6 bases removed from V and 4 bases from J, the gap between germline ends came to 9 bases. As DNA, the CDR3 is TGTGCCAGTAGCGCCGAGTCCTATGGCTACACCTTC. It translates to CASSAESYGYTF.

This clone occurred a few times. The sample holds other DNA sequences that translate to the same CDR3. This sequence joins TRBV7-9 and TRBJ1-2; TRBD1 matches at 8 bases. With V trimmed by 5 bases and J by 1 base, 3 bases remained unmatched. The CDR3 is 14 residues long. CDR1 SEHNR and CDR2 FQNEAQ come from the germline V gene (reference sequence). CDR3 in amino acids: CASSPGQGNYGYTF. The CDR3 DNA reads TGTGCCAGCAGCCCCGGACAGGGTAACTATGGCTACACCTTC.

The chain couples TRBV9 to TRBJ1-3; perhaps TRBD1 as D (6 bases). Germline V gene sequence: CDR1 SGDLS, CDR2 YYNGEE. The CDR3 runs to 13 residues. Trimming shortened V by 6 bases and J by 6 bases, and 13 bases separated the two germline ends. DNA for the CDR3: TGTGCCAGCAATCCCCTGGGGGCAAACACCATATATTTT. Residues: CASNPLGANTIYF.

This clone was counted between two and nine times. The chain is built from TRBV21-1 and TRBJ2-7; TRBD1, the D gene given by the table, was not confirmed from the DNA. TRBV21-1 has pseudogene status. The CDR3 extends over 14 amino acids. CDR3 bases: TGTGCCAGCCCCAAGGGGCTACAGTCCCTCGAGCAGTACTTC. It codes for CASPKGLQSLEQYF.

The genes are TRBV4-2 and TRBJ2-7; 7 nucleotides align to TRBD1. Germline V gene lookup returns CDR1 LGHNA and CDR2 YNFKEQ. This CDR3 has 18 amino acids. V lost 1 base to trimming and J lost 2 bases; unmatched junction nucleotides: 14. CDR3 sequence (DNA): TGTGCCAGCAGCCAAGTAGGTGGGTGGGGGACAGAGCCCTACGAGCAGTACTTC. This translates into CASSQVGGWGTEPYEQYF.

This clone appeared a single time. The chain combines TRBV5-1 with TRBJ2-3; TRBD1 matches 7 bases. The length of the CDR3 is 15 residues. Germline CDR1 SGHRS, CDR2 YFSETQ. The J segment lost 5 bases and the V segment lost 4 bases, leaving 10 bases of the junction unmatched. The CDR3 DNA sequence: TGCGCCAGCAGCACCTACACAGGGGTGAGAGATACGCAGTATTTT. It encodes CASSTYTGVRDTQYF.

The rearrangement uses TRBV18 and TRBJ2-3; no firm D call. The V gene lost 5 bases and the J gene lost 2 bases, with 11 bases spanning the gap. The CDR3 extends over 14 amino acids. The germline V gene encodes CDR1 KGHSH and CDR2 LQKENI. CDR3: CASSVQPNTDTQYF. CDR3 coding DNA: TGTGCCAGCTCAGTACAGCCCAACACAGATACGCAGTATTTT.

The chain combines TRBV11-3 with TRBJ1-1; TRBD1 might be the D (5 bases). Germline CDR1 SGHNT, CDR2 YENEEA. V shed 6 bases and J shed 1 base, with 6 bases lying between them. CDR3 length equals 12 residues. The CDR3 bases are TGTGCCAGCAGTGACAGGAACACTGAAGCTTTCTTT. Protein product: CASSDRNTEAFF.

CDR3 sequence reads: CASSTTGAGELFF. CDR3 DNA sequence: TGCGCCAGCAGCACGACAGGGGCCGGGGAGCTGTTTTTT. The chain couples TRBV5-1 to TRBJ2-2; TRBD1 aligns across 8 bases. The CDR3 sequence is 13 residues long. Germline V gene data show CDR1 as SGHRS and CDR2 as YFSETQ. The ends lost 4 bases at V and 6 bases at J; junction bases unmatched: 2.

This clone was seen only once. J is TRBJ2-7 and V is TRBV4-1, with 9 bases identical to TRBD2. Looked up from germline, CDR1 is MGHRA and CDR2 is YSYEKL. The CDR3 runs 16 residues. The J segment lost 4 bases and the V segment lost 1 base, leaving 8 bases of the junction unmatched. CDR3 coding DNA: TGCGCCAGCAGCCAAGTGGACAGCGGGGGGTCATACGAGCAGTACTTC. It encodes CASSQVDSGGSYEQYF.

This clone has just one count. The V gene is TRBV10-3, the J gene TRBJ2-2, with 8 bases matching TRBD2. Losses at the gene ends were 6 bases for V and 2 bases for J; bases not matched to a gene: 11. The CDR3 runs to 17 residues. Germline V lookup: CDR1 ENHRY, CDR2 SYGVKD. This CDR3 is CAISGQAGAINTGELFF. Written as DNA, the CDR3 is TGTGCCATCAGCGGACAAGCGGGAGCCATTAACACCGGGGAGCTGTTTTTT.